The 13 T cell receptor beta chains reported below all come from one sample, sequenced in a study of blood T cell repertoires in COVID-19. Data came from immunoSEQ multiplex PCR; TCRdb stores just in-frame clones and leaves some out. Seen here are approximately 37,000 clones, 88% observed once, and the top ten hold more than 7%. Sequenced sample: peripheral blood. The source of these receptors is a woman in her 70s with acute or convalescent COVID-19.

J is TRBJ1-2 and V is TRBV29-1; the match to TRBD1 covers 9 bases. Germline V gene lookup returns CDR1 SQVTM and CDR2 ANQGSEA. The CDR3 has 13 amino acids. CDR3 loop: CSAGTGSPYGYTF. DNA of the CDR3: TGCAGTGCCGGGACAGGGAGTCCCTATGGCTACACCTTC.

The chain couples TRBV6-1 to TRBJ1-1, with TRBD1 identical over 8 bases. Per the germline V gene, CDR1 is MNHNS and CDR2 is SASEGT. The CDR3 contains 15 residues. Trimming took 1 base from V and 1 from J; bases not matched to a gene: 2. The chain's CDR3 is CASSEVGTGNTEAFF. In nucleotides, the CDR3 is TGTGCCAGCAGTGAAGTTGGGACAGGGAACACTGAAGCTTTCTTT.

V usage is TRBV27 and J usage is TRBJ2-7; TRBD2 agrees at 12 bases. CDR3 length equals 16 residues. V was pared by 5 bases and J by 7 bases, with 12 bases of the junction left unmatched. Germline assignment: CDR1 MNHEY and CDR2 SMNVEV (reference sequence). The CDR3, as DNA: TGTGCCAGCAGTGCGACTAGCGGGGGACCTCTGAGGGAGCAGTACGTC. Its translation is CASSATSGGPLREQYV.

J is TRBJ2-5 and V is TRBV19; D remains unclear. This CDR3 is 14 amino acids long. Trimming stripped 1 base from V and 1 base from J, with 7 bases between. Looked up from germline, CDR1 is LNHDA and CDR2 is SQIVND (reference sequence). The CDR3 reads CASSIVGSQETQYF. The DNA of the CDR3 is TGTGCCAGTAGTATAGTTGGCAGCCAAGAGACCCAGTACTTC. The variable domain in full, with the rest retrieved from reference TRBV19 and TRBJ2-5, is DGGITQSPKYLFRKEGQNVTLSCEQNLNHDAMYWYRQDPGQGLRLIYYSQIVNDFQKGDIAEGYSVSREKKESFPLTVTSAQKNPTAFYLCASSIVGSQETQYFGPGTRLLVL.

The genes are TRBV25-1 and TRBJ1-1; D unclear. Trimming pared 3 bases from V and 1 base from J, leaving 12 bases between. The CDR3 sequence is 15 residues long. The V gene's germline CDR1 is MGHDK and CDR2 SYGVNS. The DNA of the CDR3 is TGTGCCAGCAGTGATTGGGCAGAAAAGAACACTGAAGCTTTCTTT. This codes for CASSDWAEKNTEAFF.

V usage is TRBV4-3 and J usage is TRBJ2-5; 11 nucleotides align to TRBD2. This CDR3 has 16 residues. V trimming: 0 bases; J trimming: 4 bases; junction bases outside the gene matches: 4. From germline, CDR1 is LGHNA and CDR2 YSLEER. The CDR3 loop reads CASSQDRLAGGETQYF. The CDR3 region has the DNA TGCGCCAGCAGCCAAGATCGGCTAGCGGGAGGAGAGACCCAGTACTTC.

The rearrangement joins TRBV10-3 to TRBJ1-1; D is undetermined. The ends were cut back, 3 bases at V and 0 bases at J, with 8 bases in the middle. The germline V gene has CDR1 ENHRY and CDR2 SYGVKD. The CDR3 loop spans 14 amino acids. The CDR3 bases are TGTGCCATCAGTGATAGCAGCTTGAACACTGAAGCTTTCTTT. Protein sequence: CAISDSSLNTEAFF.

This clone was seen once. The V and J genes are TRBV7-9 and TRBJ1-6; D unresolved. The V gene's germline CDR1 is SEHNR and CDR2 FQNEAQ (reference sequence). V was trimmed by 5 bases and J by 5 bases, leaving 4 bases between them. The CDR3 spans 12 residues. CDR3 sequence (DNA): TGTGCCAGCAGCCTTAATAATTCACCCCTCCACTTT. Amino acid sequence: CASSLNNSPLHF.

This clone was counted once. CDR3 nucleotide sequence: TGTGCCAGCAGCGAGAGGGGGGGCCTTTATGGCTACACCTTC. Amino acid sequence: CASSERGGLYGYTF. This chain links TRBV28 with TRBJ1-2; tentatively, D is TRBD1 (6 bases). V shed 6 bases and J shed 5 bases, with 16 bases lying between them. In germline, CDR1 is MDHEN, CDR2 SYDVKM. CDR3 length: 14 residues.

In this sample, this clone turned up once. The chain combines TRBV10-3 with TRBJ1-1, with D possibly matching TRBD1 (5 bases). Looked up from germline, CDR1 is ENHRY and CDR2 is SYGVKD. Trimming shortened V by 8 bases and J by 1 base, and 11 bases separated the two germline ends. CDR3 size: 13 residues. The CDR3, as DNA: TGTGCCATCGGGGCAGAACCGAACACTGAAGCTTTCTTT. Translated: CAIGAEPNTEAFF.

V usage is TRBV21-1 and J usage is TRBJ2-7; the table assigns TRBD2, which was not confirmed against the DNA. TRBV21-1 is a listed pseudogene. CDR3 length: 17 amino acids. For the CDR3, the DNA is TGTGCCAGCAGCAAAGGCCTAGCGGAGACTGTGAGCTACGAGCAGTACGTC. Translated, it gives CASSKGLAETVSYEQYV.

The J gene is TRBJ1-4, the V gene TRBV7-9; D ambiguous. Germline assignment: CDR1 SEHNR and CDR2 FQNEAQ (reference sequence). The CDR3 loop spans 14 amino acids. V lost 1 base to trimming and J lost 3 bases, with 6 bases between them. The CDR3 DNA follows: TGTGCCAGCAGCTTAGGAGAGTCTAATGAAAAACTGTTTTTT. Protein product: CASSLGESNEKLFF.

The chain is built from TRBV30 and TRBJ2-2; TRBD1 matches 8 bases. Germline-derived CDR1 and CDR2 are GTSNPN and SVGIG (reference sequence). The CDR3 runs 15 residues. V dropped 3 bases and J dropped 6; count of bases not matched to a gene: 9. The CDR3 is CAWSTGQDLSGELFF. CDR3 DNA: TGTGCCTGGAGCACGGGACAGGATTTGTCCGGGGAGCTGTTTTTT.